Listed below are T cell receptor beta chains from one sample, sequenced in a study of blood T cell repertoires in COVID-19. Assay used: immunoSEQ multiplex PCR; TCRdb lists only in-frame clones, some missing. The repertoire holds around 300,000 clones, with about 90% as singletons. Sequences were obtained from PBMCs or T cells enriched from blood (not recorded which). Every receptor here comes from a young woman with acute COVID-19. The CDR3 runs from the conserved cysteine through the conserved F or W. A D gene is named only where the DNA matches it firmly. The size entry is marked missing in some rows and otherwise reads once, few, many or a size class.

J: TRBJ2-3
size: -
length: 16
V: TRBV11-3
D: TRBD2
DNA: TGTGCCAGCAGCTTGGGACTAGCGGCTGGGACAGATACGCAGTATTTT
CDR3: CASSLGLAAGTDTQYF

J: TRBJ1-5
size: -
length: 14
V: TRBV18
D: -
DNA: TGTGCCAGCTCACGTCGGGGGAGCAATCAGCCCCAGCATTTT
CDR3: CASSRRGSNQPQHF

J: TRBJ2-2
size: -
length: 12
V: TRBV5-6
D: -
DNA: TGTGCCAGCAGCCGAGAAGCAGGGGAGCTGTTTTTT
CDR3: CASSREAGELFF

J: TRBJ2-7
size: once
length: 11
V: TRBV20-1
D: -
DNA: TGCAGTGCTTCTTCCCCTTTCGAGCAGTACTTC
CDR3: CSASSPFEQYF

J: TRBJ1-1
size: -
length: 14
V: TRBV12-1
D: -
DNA: TGTGCCAGCAGCTGTAGGGGCCCGAGCGCTGAAGCTTTCTTT
CDR3: CASSCRGPSAEAFF

J: TRBJ1-6
size: once
length: 12
V: TRBV5-6
D: -
DNA: TGTGCCAGCAGCTTGGCTGAGTCACCCCTCCACTTT
CDR3: CASSLAESPLHF

J: TRBJ1-5
size: -
length: 17
V: TRBV28
D: -
DNA: TGTGCCAGCAGTTTTAAGCTAGTCCGGTCAGGGCGGCAGCCCCAGCATTTT
CDR3: CASSFKLVRSGRQPQHF

J: TRBJ1-1
size: -
length: 15
V: TRBV27
D: TRBD1
DNA: TGTGCCAGCAGTTTATCGGCAGGGGGGACCACTGAAGCTTTCTTT
CDR3: CASSLSAGGTTEAFF

J: TRBJ2-7
size: -
length: 17
V: TRBV27
D: -
DNA: TGTGCCAGCACGTACTCGAGACCCCTCCGGGGAGTCTACGAGCAGTACTTC
CDR3: CASTYSRPLRGVYEQYF

J: TRBJ1-3
size: -
length: 18
V: TRBV2
D: TRBD1
DNA: TGTGCCAGCAGTAGCGAACAGGGGGGTAGTGTGGCTGGAAACACCATATATTTT
CDR3: CASSSEQGGSVAGNTIYF

J: TRBJ2-7
size: -
length: 15
V: TRBV19
D: TRBD1
DNA: TGTGCCAGTAGTCCTCCGGGACAGGGGATTTACGAGCAGTACTTC
CDR3: CASSPPGQGIYEQYF

J: TRBJ1-5
size: -
length: 14
V: TRBV5-6
D: -
DNA: TGTGCCAGCAGCTTGCAGCAGGGGAATCAGCCCCAGCATTTT
CDR3: CASSLQQGNQPQHF

J: TRBJ1-5
size: -
length: 13
V: TRBV27
D: -
DNA: TGTGCCAGCAGTTTCACGGGGGATCAGCCCCAGCATTTT
CDR3: CASSFTGDQPQHF

J: TRBJ1-2
size: -
length: 15
V: TRBV2
D: -
DNA: TGTGCCAGCTCGGACAGCATAAATCTCAACTATGGCTACACCTTC
CDR3: CASSDSINLNYGYTF

J: TRBJ2-7
size: -
length: 17
V: TRBV7-3
D: TRBD2
DNA: TGTGCCAGCAGCTTAACCGCTGGACTAGCGGGATTCTACGAGCAGTACTTC
CDR3: CASSLTAGLAGFYEQYF

J: TRBJ2-5
size: once
length: 15
V: TRBV25-1
D: -
DNA: TGTGCCAGCAGTGAAAGGATACTAGTCTCAGAGACCCAGTACTTC
CDR3: CASSERILVSETQYF

J: TRBJ1-1
size: once
length: 14
V: TRBV18
D: -
DNA: TGTGCCAGCTCACCTCCGGAGACGAACACTGAAGCTTTCTTT
CDR3: CASSPPETNTEAFF

J: TRBJ1-4
size: -
length: 19
V: TRBV19
D: TRBD1
DNA: TGTGCCAGTAGTATAGACTCCGGGACAGGTTATGCAACTAATGAAAAACTGTTTTTT
CDR3: CASSIDSGTGYATNEKLFF

J: TRBJ2-1
size: few
length: 15
V: TRBV7-3
D: -
DNA: TGTGCCAGCAGCCCCTCGGGAGTGGGAGGAGATGAGCAGTTCTTC
CDR3: CASSPSGVGGDEQFF

J: TRBJ2-1
size: once
length: 12
V: TRBV19
D: -
DNA: TGTGCCAGTAGTCACGCCCAGCGGGAGCAGTTCTTC
CDR3: CASSHAQREQFF

J: TRBJ1-4
size: -
length: 15
V: TRBV28
D: TRBD1
DNA: TGTGCCAGCAGTGCCTCCGGGACAGGCCTTGGAAAACTGTTTTTT
CDR3: CASSASGTGLGKLFF

J: TRBJ2-2
size: once
length: 16
V: TRBV7-8
D: TRBD2
DNA: TGTGCCAGCAGCTACCGAGGGACTAGCAGCGCCGGGGAGCTGTTTTTT
CDR3: CASSYRGTSSAGELFF

J: TRBJ1-1
size: -
length: 15
V: TRBV28
D: TRBD1
DNA: TGTGCCATAGAAGACCCCGGGACAGGGAACACTGAAGCTTTCTTT
CDR3: CAIEDPGTGNTEAFF

J: TRBJ1-5
size: -
length: 15
V: TRBV5-1
D: -
DNA: TGCGCCAGCAGCGTGGGTTCGGGATCAGATCAGCCCCAGCATTTT
CDR3: CASSVGSGSDQPQHF

J: TRBJ2-6
size: -
length: 20
V: TRBV19
D: TRBD1
DNA: TGTGCCAGTAGTAGACCCCTGCGACAGGGGGCCATCTCTGGGGCCAACGTCCTGACTTTC
CDR3: CASSRPLRQGAISGANVLTF

J: TRBJ1-2
size: -
length: 16
V: TRBV19
D: -
DNA: TGTGCCAGTAGCCCCAGGAGGGTCCACGGTCCTTCTGGCTACACCTTC
CDR3: CASSPRRVHGPSGYTF

J: TRBJ1-6
size: -
length: 13
V: TRBV6-5
D: -
DNA: TGTGCCAGCAGTCCCACGGGGAGTTCACCCCTCCACTTT
CDR3: CASSPTGSSPLHF

J: TRBJ1-6
size: -
length: 19
V: TRBV19
D: -
DNA: TGTGCCAGTAGTATATTGGGCGAGACCCAGAGCTCCTATAATTCACCCCTCCACTTT
CDR3: CASSILGETQSSYNSPLHF

J: TRBJ1-1
size: -
length: 12
V: TRBV27
D: -
DNA: TGTGCCAGCAGTTTGAGGGGGACTGAAGCTTTCTTT
CDR3: CASSLRGTEAFF

J: TRBJ1-2
size: -
length: 13
V: TRBV7-9
D: TRBD1
DNA: TGTGCCAGCAACTCAGGGGGCGACTATGGCTACACCTTC
CDR3: CASNSGGDYGYTF

J: TRBJ2-2
size: -
length: 13
V: TRBV10-3
D: -
DNA: TGTGCCATCGATCCTAGCGAAACCGGGGAGCTGTTTTTT
CDR3: CAIDPSETGELFF

J: TRBJ1-4
size: -
length: 14
V: TRBV2
D: TRBD1
DNA: TGTGCCAGCAGTGGACGGACAGGGGGTGAAAAACTGTTTTTT
CDR3: CASSGRTGGEKLFF

J: TRBJ2-4
size: -
length: 17
V: TRBV5-5
D: -
DNA: TGTGCCAGCAGCTTGGGTGGAGGAGCCCTAGCCAAAAACATTCAGTACTTC
CDR3: CASSLGGGALAKNIQYF

J: TRBJ1-2
size: -
length: 13
V: TRBV6-6
D: TRBD1
DNA: TGTGCCAGCAGGATCGGACAGGGATATGGCTACACCTTC
CDR3: CASRIGQGYGYTF

J: TRBJ2-5
size: -
length: 14
V: TRBV2
D: TRBD2
DNA: TGTGCCAGCTTGATAGCGGGAGCCGAAGAGACCCAGTACTTC
CDR3: CASLIAGAEETQYF

J: TRBJ2-3
size: -
length: 16
V: TRBV19
D: TRBD2
DNA: TGTGCCAGTAGTATTAGCGGGGCAGGCGGCACAGATACGCAGTATTTT
CDR3: CASSISGAGGTDTQYF

J: TRBJ2-7
size: once
length: 12
V: TRBV28
D: TRBD2
DNA: TGTGCCAGCACTAGCGGGTTTTACGAGCAGTACTTC
CDR3: CASTSGFYEQYF

J: TRBJ1-1
size: -
length: 11
V: TRBV29-1
D: -
DNA: TGCAGCGTTGCGGGGGGGCGAGGTGCTTTCTTT
CDR3: CSVAGGRGAFF

J: TRBJ1-1
size: -
length: 13
V: TRBV18
D: -
DNA: TGTGCCAGCTCACCCCGGGACACTCTAGAAGCTTTCTTT
CDR3: CASSPRDTLEAFF

J: TRBJ1-2
size: -
length: 14
V: TRBV19
D: -
DNA: TGTGCCAGTAGATCGGGGGGCGCGAGGCATGGCTACACCTTC
CDR3: CASRSGGARHGYTF

J: TRBJ2-1
size: -
length: 16
V: TRBV7-9
D: -
DNA: TGTGCCAGCAGCCCACCGGCGGGGTCGTATTACAATGAGCAGTTCTTC
CDR3: CASSPPAGSYYNEQFF

J: TRBJ1-2
size: -
length: 15
V: TRBV11-2
D: -
DNA: TGTGCCAGCAGCTTAGATCTACAGGGCTTAGGGGGCTACACCTTC
CDR3: CASSLDLQGLGGYTF

J: TRBJ2-1
size: once
length: 15
V: TRBV6-5
D: TRBD1
DNA: TGTGCCAGCAGTTACCGGACAGGGGGGATCGATGAGCAGTTCTTC
CDR3: CASSYRTGGIDEQFF

J: TRBJ1-1
size: -
length: 14
V: TRBV5-1
D: -
DNA: TGCGCCAGCAGCTTACGAAGCCTAGACACTGAAGCTTTCTTT
CDR3: CASSLRSLDTEAFF

J: TRBJ1-3
size: -
length: 15
V: TRBV5-6
D: -
DNA: TGTGCCAGCAGCTTGATGGGCGCCTCTGGAAACACCATATATTTT
CDR3: CASSLMGASGNTIYF

J: TRBJ1-2
size: -
length: 12
V: TRBV19
D: TRBD1
DNA: TGTGCCAGTAGGGGACAGGGAGGTGGCTACACCTTC
CDR3: CASRGQGGGYTF

J: TRBJ1-5
size: -
length: 14
V: TRBV7-9
D: -
DNA: TGTGCCAGCAGCTTAGATCCAGTCAATCAGCCCCAGCATTTT
CDR3: CASSLDPVNQPQHF

J: TRBJ1-3
size: -
length: 16
V: TRBV30
D: -
DNA: TGTGCCTGGAGTGTACCGAGGACTAAGGGGCGAAACACCATATATTTT
CDR3: CAWSVPRTKGRNTIYF

J: TRBJ2-5
size: -
length: 15
V: TRBV11-2
D: -
DNA: TGTGCCAGCAGTTCCCTGTCGCTGGGAGAAGAGACCCAGTACTTC
CDR3: CASSSLSLGEETQYF

J: TRBJ2-7
size: -
length: 16
V: TRBV28
D: TRBD1
DNA: TGTGCCAGCAGTTCCCCCGGGACAGGGAACGAGTACGAGCAGTACTTC
CDR3: CASSSPGTGNEYEQYF

J: TRBJ2-2
size: -
length: 14
V: TRBV9
D: -
DNA: TGTGCCAGCAGCGAGACATTGAACACCGGGGAGCTGTTTTTT
CDR3: CASSETLNTGELFF

J: TRBJ1-1
size: -
length: 20
V: TRBV7-6
D: -
DNA: TGTGCCAGCAGCTTACGTGGCTTCTTCGGGACTGACGGCGTGAACACTGAAGCTTTCTTT
CDR3: CASSLRGFFGTDGVNTEAFF

J: TRBJ2-2
size: -
length: 17
V: TRBV29-1
D: TRBD1
DNA: TGCAGCGTGATGTCCGGGACAGGGGGCTCGGGCACCGGGGAGCTGTTTTTT
CDR3: CSVMSGTGGSGTGELFF

J: TRBJ1-1
size: -
length: 13
V: TRBV25-1
D: -
DNA: TGTGCCAGCAGTGATAACGTCCAGACTGAAGCTTTCTTT
CDR3: CASSDNVQTEAFF

J: TRBJ2-7
size: few
length: 12
V: TRBV4-2
D: -
DNA: TGTGCCAGCAGCCAAGTCCGCGGGGAGCAGTACTTC
CDR3: CASSQVRGEQYF